This TCR beta chain appears in the sequencing data of a study of cytomegalovirus exposure and HLA in healthy donors. General study points: Previously analyzed data showed that most TCR beta V segments were productive at a frequency of about 87% or about 30%. The likely origin of a cluster of highly shared sequence variants was a sequencing artifact.

13 Jbeta primers and 60 Vbeta primers were used for the PCR. TCRdb keeps only in-frame clones here, not all; method: immunoSEQ multiplex PCR. The sample lists about 300,000 clones, 86% seen once, with 3% to 4% in the top ten. Per the germline V gene, CDR1 is LNHDA and CDR2 is SQIVND (reference sequence). The ends lost 1 base at V and 6 bases at J; junction bases unmatched: 2. CDR3 size: 15 residues. For this clone: Its antigen is not known.

The chain is built from TRBV19 and TRBJ2-1; 11 bases map to TRBD1. Sequenced: PBMCs. The clonotype originates from a middle-aged man in good health and CMV-seropositive. The CDR3 reads CASSIGGQGANEQFF. In nucleotides, the CDR3 is TGTGCCAGTAGTATAGGCGGACAGGGGGCCAATGAGCAGTTCTTC.